This T cell receptor beta chain was documented in a study of shared clonotypes between healthy human individuals. Study-level background: There were three CD4 naive, three CD4 memory, two CD8 naive and one CD8 memory plates per donor.

Clones were sequenced by immunoSEQ multiplex PCR, and TCRdb holds only the in-frame ones, with some missing. The repertoire holds under 850,000 clones, with over 60% as singletons. Germline V gene data show CDR1 as SSHAT and CDR2 as FNYEAQ (reference sequence). The CDR3 extends over 13 amino acids. V dropped 0 bases and J dropped 4 bases, with 5 bases sitting between them. This clone was counted at least ten times. Other nucleotide sequences from this sample produce the same CDR3. The study drew its donors from healthy HIV-negative adults without recent acute infections or vaccinations. This TCR was sampled from a woman aged 30 to 39 in good health. Sequencing input: memory CD4+ T cells sorted from blood. Subset meaning: CD45RA-negative fraction. This rearrangement joins TRBV7-7 to TRBJ2-3; D is perhaps TRBD2 (5 bases). CDR3 amino acids: CASSLAEADTQYF. The CDR3 nucleotides are TGTGCCAGCAGCTTAGCGGAGGCAGATACGCAGTATTTT.